These 29 T cell receptor beta chains were sequenced from one sample in a study of blood T cells in healthy people across ages. Primers used in a second PCR of about 6 to 11 cycles were a sample-barcoded 5' primer and a J-beta primer mix. TCRdb used MiXCR to reprocess the 5' RACE reads, holding one entry per CDR3 protein. In the table there are about 1.6 million distinct CDR3 sequences, 34% of which are singletons. What was sequenced was blood. Receptors were obtained from a woman aged 25 to 39 in good health.

V and J are TRBV4-2 and TRBJ2-1, with 9 positions matching TRBD2. V was clipped by 5 bases and J by 3 bases; unmatched bases: 8. The CDR3 loop spans 16 amino acids. Germline V gene data show CDR1 as LGHNA and CDR2 as YNFKEQ. Written as DNA, the CDR3 is TGTGCCAGCAGCACAATAGCGGGAGTGGTCTACAATGAGCAGTTCTTC. It is translated as CASSTIAGVVYNEQFF.

The chain is built from TRBV20-1 and TRBJ2-1, with TRBD2 matching over 7 bases. Germline V lookup: CDR1 DFQATT, CDR2 SNEGSKA (reference sequence). There are 17 residues in the CDR3. Trimming removed 0 bases from V and 6 bases from J; junction bases left unmatched: 14. CDR3 DNA: TGCAGTGCTAGAGATAGTTTGCCACGTGGGAGGGCCAATGAGCAGTTCTTC. It yields the protein CSARDSLPRGRANEQFF.

V and J are TRBV20-1 and TRBJ2-3; 8 bases map to TRBD2. The CDR3 spans 18 residues. CDR1 is DFQATT and CDR2 is SNEGSKA in the germline V gene (reference sequence). After removal of 3 bases from V and 3 bases from J, the junction contained 17 bases not matched to a gene. The CDR3 is CSASDLNLRGGATDTQYF. The CDR3 region has the DNA TGCAGTGCTAGTGATCTGAATCTACGGGGGGGGGCAACAGATACGCAGTATTTT.

V gene TRBV7-6 combines with J gene TRBJ2-7, with D perhaps matching TRBD2 (7 bases). There are 12 residues in the CDR3. The V end was cut by 5 bases, the J end by 7 bases, with 12 bases between. Germline V lookup: CDR1 SGHVS, CDR2 FNYEAQ. For the CDR3, the DNA is TGTGCCAGCAGCAAGGGGGAGGGTGAGCAGTACTTC. Translation: CASSKGEGEQYF.

This clonotype was detected only a few times. The chain uses TRBV4-2 and TRBJ2-7; 11 bases match TRBD2. The CDR3 is 15 residues long. With V trimmed by 4 bases and J by 4 bases, 6 bases remained unmatched. The germline V gene encodes CDR1 LGHNA and CDR2 YNFKEQ. CDR3 sequence reads: CASSLGTSGQYEQYF. CDR3 nucleotides: TGTGCCAGCAGCCTCGGGACTAGCGGCCAATACGAGCAGTACTTC.

This chain connects TRBV12-3 or TRBV12-4 to TRBJ1-6, with D unclear. The V gene lost 7 bases and the J gene lost 0 bases, with 4 bases spanning the gap. The CDR3 is 13 amino acids. For the CDR3, the DNA is TGTGCCAGCAAGAGCTCCTATAATTCACCCCTCCACTTT. Translation: CASKSSYNSPLHF.

The genes are TRBV2 and TRBJ2-7; TRBD1 matches at 7 bases. With V trimmed by 9 bases and J by 4 bases, 9 bases remained unmatched. Germline-derived CDR1 and CDR2 are SNHLY and FYNNEI. The CDR3 spans 13 residues. This CDR3 reads CASQVDRVYEQYF. The CDR3 bases are TGTGCCAGTCAGGTCGACAGGGTTTACGAGCAGTACTTC.

This clonotype was counted many times. At one end, the junction sequence differs from germline, possibly due to a read error. This chain links TRBV5-1 with TRBJ2-7, with 10 bases aligning to TRBD1. Germline values: CDR1 SGHRS, CDR2 YFSETQ. The CDR3 contains 15 residues. CDR3 protein: CASSLGTGATYEQYF. CDR3 in DNA: TGTGCCAGCAGTCTTGGGACAGGGGCTACCTACGAGCAGTACTTC.

V gene TRBV7-9 combines with J gene TRBJ2-1, with D maybe TRBD2 (6 bases). Between the trimmed V and J ends, which lost 0 bases and 8 bases, there was a span of 17 bases. Germline-derived CDR1 and CDR2 are SEHNR and FQNEAQ (reference sequence). The CDR3 totals 16 residues. The CDR3 spells CASSLASLGGWYEQFF. As DNA, the CDR3 is TGTGCCAGCAGCTTAGCTTCTCTGGGAGGTTGGTATGAGCAGTTCTTC.

The chain recombines TRBV20-1 with TRBJ2-2; 14 bases line up with TRBD2. Trimming took 3 bases from V and 1 from J; bases not matched to a gene: 1. The CDR3 sequence is 16 residues long. Germline CDR1 DFQATT, CDR2 SNEGSKA (reference sequence). The chain's CDR3 is CSARGTSGGNTGELFF. CDR3 nucleotides: TGCAGTGCTAGGGGGACTAGCGGGGGGAACACCGGGGAGCTGTTTTTT.

The chain combines TRBV6-4 with TRBJ1-5; D is ambiguous. V was shortened by 5 bases and J by 2 bases, with 10 bases between the two germline ends. The CDR3 consists of 14 residues. CDR1 is MRHNA and CDR2 is SNTAGT in the germline V gene. CDR3 region: CASSTEGGNQPQHF. The CDR3 region has the DNA TGTGCCAGCAGTACAGAGGGTGGCAATCAGCCCCAGCATTTT.

This clonotype was counted at least ten times. J is TRBJ2-5 and V is TRBV7-2, with 8 positions matching TRBD1. This CDR3 has 16 amino acids. With V trimmed by 5 bases and J by 5 bases, 13 bases remained unmatched. Germline values: CDR1 SGHTA, CDR2 FQGNSA. CDR3 sequence reads: CASSPQPGGLGETQYF. The CDR3 DNA follows: TGTGCCAGCAGCCCGCAACCAGGGGGCCTGGGGGAGACCCAGTACTTC.

The J gene is TRBJ1-1, the V gene TRBV7-2; D possibly corresponds to TRBD1 (6 bases). Deletions cut 5 bases from V and 8 bases from J, with 15 bases between. The germline gives CDR1 SGHTA, CDR2 FQGNSA. The CDR3 consists of 13 residues. CDR3 nucleotides: TGTGCCAGCAGCATTCGGCAGGGGAGAGAAGCTTTCTTT. This encodes CASSIRQGREAFF. The full variable domain, rest sourced from reference TRBV7-2 and TRBJ1-1, is GAGVSQSPSNKVTEKGKDVELRCDPISGHTALYWYRQSLGQGLEFLIYFQGNSAPDKSGLPSDRFSAERTGGSVSTLTIQRTQQEDSAVYLCASSIRQGREAFFGQGTRLTVV.

The J gene is TRBJ1-4, the V gene TRBV4-1, with a tentative D call TRBD1 (5 bases). In germline, CDR1 is MGHRA, CDR2 YSYEKL. V was trimmed by 1 base and J by 4 bases, leaving 13 bases between them. The CDR3 extends over 16 amino acids. CDR3 bases: TGCGCCAGCAGCCAAGGGTGGCGGGGGAGTAATGAAAAACTGTTTTTT. Protein sequence: CASSQGWRGSNEKLFF.

The chain uses TRBV27 and TRBJ1-1, with D uncertain. Germline-derived CDR1 and CDR2 are MNHEY and SMNVEV (reference sequence). Trimming took off 5 bases at V and 2 bases at J, with 12 bases between the two ends. This CDR3 is built from 14 residues. As DNA, the CDR3 is TGTGCCAGCAGTCCTCGCAATCTTAACACTGAAGCTTTCTTT. Amino acids: CASSPRNLNTEAFF.

The CDR3, as DNA: TGTGCCAGCAGCTCCCAATATCATACCGCTAACGGCTACGAGCAGTACTTC. It codes for CASSSQYHTANGYEQYF. The chain recombines TRBV7-3 with TRBJ2-7; D gene unclear. V lost 4 bases to trimming and J lost 3 bases, with 22 bases between them. Germline loops: CDR1 SGHTA, CDR2 FQGTGA. The CDR3 has 17 amino acids.

This clonotype has more than one count but fewer than ten. The rearrangement uses TRBV24-1 and TRBJ2-5; D is undetermined. The CDR3 is made up of 12 amino acids. Germline CDR1 and CDR2: KGHDR and SFDVKD. The germline V and J ends were trimmed by 0 bases and 7 bases, with 5 bases remaining between them. The CDR3: CATSDLMGTQYF. CDR3 nucleotide sequence: TGTGCCACCAGTGATTTGATGGGGACCCAGTACTTC.

About this clonotype: One end of the junction does not line up with germline, which may come from a read error. This chain links TRBV6-2 or TRBV6-3 with TRBJ2-7; 14 bases map to TRBD2. Germline CDR1 MNHEY, CDR2 SVGEGT. The length of the CDR3 is 15 residues. CDR3 coding DNA: TGTGCCAGCACTGACGGACTAGCGGGAGGCTACGGGCAGTACTTC. It yields the protein CASTDGLAGGYGQYF.

In this sample, this clonotype turned up once. This sequence joins TRBV9 and TRBJ2-7; the D gene is possibly TRBD2 (5 bases). The V and J ends lost 3 bases and 3 bases respectively, with 10 bases between them. CDR3 length: 13 residues. Germline CDR1 SGDLS, CDR2 YYNGEE. This CDR3 is CASSDLAGYEQYF. CDR3 DNA sequence: TGTGCCAGCAGCGATCTAGCAGGCTACGAGCAGTACTTC.

This clonotype was observed a handful of times. J is TRBJ1-5 and V is TRBV3-1, with D perhaps matching TRBD1 (6 bases). V was shortened by 4 bases and J by 1 base, with 11 bases between the two germline ends. CDR3 length: 15 residues. Germline CDR1 is LGHDT and CDR2 is YNNKEL (reference sequence). CDR3 bases: TGTGCCAGCAGCCCGACAGGACGGAGCAATCAGCCCCAGCATTTT. Protein sequence: CASSPTGRSNQPQHF.

The chain employs TRBV7-8 and TRBJ1-3; weak D call: TRBD1 (6 bases). The CDR3 extends over 15 amino acids. V lost 3 bases to trimming and J lost 1 base, with 10 bases between them. Germline CDR1 and CDR2: SGHVS and FQNEAQ. The CDR3 sequence: CASSFTGSSGNTIYF. The CDR3 region has the DNA TGTGCCAGCAGCTTTACAGGGTCGTCTGGAAACACCATATATTTT.

This chain connects TRBV14 to TRBJ2-7; D gene uncertain. The germline V and J ends were trimmed by 4 bases and 5 bases, with 9 bases remaining between them. The CDR3 sequence is 12 residues long. Per germline, CDR1 SGHDN and CDR2 FVKESK. DNA for the CDR3: TGTGCCAGCAGCCTCATAGCAGACGAGCAGTACTTC. Its protein product is CASSLIADEQYF.

The chain joins TRBV15 to TRBJ2-6; 7 bases agree with TRBD1. The CDR3 has 17 residues. Germline assignment: CDR1 LNHNV and CDR2 YYDKDF (reference sequence). J gave up 0 bases and V 1 base, and 3 bases lay outside the gene matches. CDR3 coding DNA: TGTGCCACCAGCAGAGGGGACAGAAGCTCTGGGGCCAACGTCCTGACTTTC. Protein: CATSRGDRSSGANVLTF.

This clonotype was picked up many times. The chain couples TRBV4-1 to TRBJ2-1; unclear D gene. CDR1 and CDR2 (germline): MGHRA, YSYEKL. The CDR3 length is 13 residues. V lost 1 base and J lost 3, with 4 bases in between. The CDR3 DNA sequence: TGCGCCAGCAGCCAAGGCGTCTACAATGAGCAGTTCTTC. It yields the protein CASSQGVYNEQFF.

V gene TRBV24-1 combines with J gene TRBJ2-3; 14 bases fit TRBD2. The germline gives CDR1 KGHDR, CDR2 SFDVKD. Trimming cost V 9 bases and J 7 bases; bases outside gene matches: 8. CDR3 length: 15 residues. The CDR3 region has the DNA TGTGCCACCGGGGGGACTAGCGGGAGCAGAAATACGCAGTATTTT. It is translated as CATGGTSGSRNTQYF.

This clonotype has ten or more counts. The CDR3 loop reads CSAVTIAGYGYTF. CDR3 DNA: TGCAGTGCTGTAACAATAGCGGGCTATGGCTACACCTTC. The rearrangement links TRBV20-1 to TRBJ1-2, with unresolved D. This CDR3 has 13 residues. Trimming removed 5 bases at V and 4 bases at J, with 14 bases between. CDR1 is DFQATT and CDR2 is SNEGSKA in the germline V gene (reference sequence).

This clonotype was seen only a few times. The chain carries TRBV5-4 and TRBJ2-3; 9 bases match TRBD1. The V gene's germline CDR1 is SGHNT and CDR2 YYREEE (reference sequence). This CDR3 is 16 amino acids long. V dropped 5 bases and J dropped 2; count of bases not matched to a gene: 9. For the CDR3, the DNA is TGTGCCAGCAGTCAGGACAGGGGAGTCTACACAGATACGCAGTATTTT. Protein: CASSQDRGVYTDTQYF.

V is TRBV27 and J is TRBJ2-5; TRBD1 matches at 7 bases. Germline CDR1 reads MNHEY; CDR2 reads SMNVEV (reference sequence). V was pared by 3 bases and J by 5 bases, with 9 bases of the junction left unmatched. The CDR3 extends over 15 amino acids. The CDR3 region has the DNA TGTGCCAGCAGTTTGACGAAACAGGGGTGGGAGACCCAGTACTTC. This codes for CASSLTKQGWETQYF.

This clonotype occurred a few times. The chain has TRBV7-2 and TRBJ2-3; no reliable D call. CDR1 and CDR2 from the germline V gene are SGHTA and FQGNSA. Trimming removed 0 bases at V and 6 bases at J, with 10 bases between. This CDR3 has 14 residues. Here the CDR3 reads CASSLARFSDTQYF. The CDR3 nucleotides are TGTGCCAGCAGCTTAGCGAGGTTCTCGGATACGCAGTATTTT.